The 32 T cell receptor beta chains listed next were all sequenced from one sample in a study of glioma-infiltrating T cells. The iRepertoire nested amplicon-rescue multiplex PCR amplified TCR alpha and beta CDR3s from RNA. TCRdb processed the multiplex PCR reads anew with MiXCR; each CDR3 protein has one entry. In the table there are about 22,000 distinct CDR3 sequences, around 23% of which are singletons. Sequencing input: glioma tissue, nonneoplastic brain tissue, or PBMCs (not recorded which). Receptors originate from a human donor with low-grade glioma or glioblastoma, undergoing nonglioma brain surgery, or in good health (not recorded which).

This clonotype is a singleton in its sample. A single base separates this from a much larger clone, so it may be a read error. This chain uses TRBV28 with TRBJ2-1; TRBD2 aligns across 7 bases. Losses at the gene ends were 8 bases for V and 10 bases for J; bases not matched to a gene: 11. This CDR3 is built from 13 residues. Germline assignment: CDR1 MDHEN and CDR2 SYDVKM. This CDR3 reads CASRPYGDYEQFF. CDR3 coding DNA: TGTGCCAGCCGCCCTTACGGGGACTACGAGCAGTTCTTC.

Concerning this clonotype: A read error may produce the germline difference seen at one junction end. The rearrangement uses TRBV6-1 and TRBJ2-3; D is perhaps TRBD1 or TRBD2 (7 bases each). The CDR3 length is 15 residues. The germline CDR1 and CDR2 sequences are MNHNS and SASEGT. DNA for the CDR3: TGTGCCAGCGGATATCAGGGGGGGGGGCCGAATACGAAGTATTTT. Translating gives CASGYQGGGPNTKYF.

By its share, this clonotype is medium-sized. The chain uses TRBV27 and TRBJ1-2; no clear D gene. The germline V gene has CDR1 MNHEY and CDR2 SMNVEV (reference sequence). V was cut by 2 bases and J by 0 bases, with 10 bases left in between. The CDR3 has 15 amino acids. The CDR3 sequence is CASSLGRLTNYGYTF. Written as DNA, the CDR3 is TGTGCCAGCAGTTTAGGCAGACTTACTAACTATGGCTACACCTTC.

This clonotype was detected only a few times. This chain uses TRBV11-3 with TRBJ2-1; D unresolved. This CDR3 has 15 residues. The V gene's germline CDR1 is SGHNT and CDR2 YENEEA. V lost 3 bases and J lost 0, with 9 bases in between. CDR3 protein: CASSFRGLSYNEQFF. CDR3 DNA: TGTGCCAGCAGCTTTAGAGGTCTCTCCTACAATGAGCAGTTCTTC.

This clonotype has a count of ten or more. The chain employs TRBV6-2 or TRBV6-3 and TRBJ2-5; D gene unclear. This CDR3 is built from 15 residues. Looked up from germline, CDR1 is MNHEY and CDR2 is SVGEGT. The V end was cut by 2 bases, the J end by 5 bases, with 15 bases between. The CDR3 nucleotides are TGTGCCAGCAGTTACATCGCTGCCGGCCAGGAGACCCAGTACTTC. It translates to CASSYIAAGQETQYF.

About this clonotype itself: No conserved phenylalanine or tryptophan is present at the end of the CDR3, so a read error is the likely explanation. The CDR3 DNA sequence: TGCAGTGCTAGCCAAGGCCAGGACACTGAAGCTTTCTCT. Its translation: CSASQGQDTEAFS. This chain uses TRBV20-1 with TRBJ1-1; D is ambiguous. CDR1 is DFQATT, CDR2 SNEGSKA, per germline (reference sequence). This CDR3 has 13 residues. V was pared by 3 bases and J by 3 bases, with 11 bases between.

The chain has TRBV7-2 and TRBJ2-4, with D unclear. Germline V CDR1 and CDR2: SGHTA, FQGNSA. This CDR3 is 14 amino acids long. V was shortened by 2 bases and J by 3 bases, with 8 bases between the two germline ends. The CDR3 DNA reads TGTGCCAGCAGCTTAAAAACAGTCAAAAACATTCAGTACTTC. This sequence encodes CASSLKTVKNIQYF.

The chain has TRBV11-2 and TRBJ1-1, with 12 positions matching TRBD1. The CDR3 totals 16 residues. Germline loops: CDR1 SGHAT, CDR2 FQNNGV. J was trimmed by 2 bases and V by 10 bases; bases with no gene match: 11. CDR3 DNA sequence: TGTGCCAACAACGCCGGGACAGGGGGCGGAAACACTGAAGCTTTCTTT. Protein sequence: CANNAGTGGGNTEAFF.

Of note for this clonotype: This sequence may be a read error, since a much larger clone differs from it by one base. The chain joins TRBV12-3 or TRBV12-4 to TRBJ1-5; no clear D gene. The CDR3 is made up of 12 amino acids. V lost 7 bases, J lost 4 bases, and 8 bases lay in between. CDR3 nucleotides: TGTGCCAGCATTACACAAAATCAGCCCCAGCATTTT. Its protein is CASITQNQPQHF.

V usage is TRBV12-3 or TRBV12-4 and J usage is TRBJ1-2, with D possibly being TRBD1 (5 bases). The CDR3 is 13 residues long. V was pared by 8 bases and J by 4 bases, with 14 bases between. CDR3 region: CASALEGSYGYTF. In DNA, the CDR3 is TGTGCCAGCGCCCTAGAGGGGAGCTATGGCTACACCTTC.

This chain connects TRBV6-5 to TRBJ1-3; D gene ambiguous. Germline values: CDR1 MNHEY, CDR2 SVGAGI. V was cut by 11 bases and J by 1 base, with 15 bases left in between. This CDR3 has 14 amino acids. CDR3 in DNA: TGTGCCTACTCGGTTGGCCTATCTGGAAACACCATATATTTT. Translating it yields CAYSVGLSGNTIYF.

The table lists this clonotype with many counts. The rearrangement joins TRBV7-2 to TRBJ1-6; D gene ambiguous. Germline loops: CDR1 SGHTA, CDR2 FQGNSA. The CDR3 contains 11 residues. Trimming removed 5 bases at V and 10 bases at J, with 6 bases between. Here the CDR3 reads CASSRDSPLHF. The CDR3 bases are TGTGCCAGCAGCCGAGACTCACCCCTCCACTTT.

This clonotype was counted ten times or more. The rearrangement links TRBV6-6 to TRBJ2-7; D call uncertain. This CDR3 is 16 amino acids long. CDR1 is MNHNY, CDR2 SVGAGI, per germline (reference sequence). V lost 0 bases and J lost 3, with 15 bases in between. CDR3 sequence (DNA): TGTGCCAGCAGTTACTCTATGATGGGGAAAGGCTACGAGCAGTACTTC. Protein product: CASSYSMMGKGYEQYF.

This clonotype was counted ten times or more. For the CDR3, the DNA is TGTGCCAGCAGCTTAGGGGGGCCCAATCAGCCCCAGCATTTT. Translation gives CASSLGGPNQPQHF. The chain is built from TRBV7-2 and TRBJ1-5, with a tentative D call TRBD1 (6 bases). Germline CDR1 and CDR2: SGHTA and FQGNSA. V lost 1 base and J lost 3, with 7 bases in between. CDR3 length equals 14 residues.

V and J are TRBV20-1 and TRBJ1-5; D is unclear. The CDR3 length is 15 residues. The V and J ends lost 0 bases and 4 bases respectively, with 13 bases between them. The germline gives CDR1 DFQATT, CDR2 SNEGSKA (reference sequence). CDR3 amino acids: CSAREVGSSNQPQHF. In nucleotides, the CDR3 is TGCAGTGCTAGAGAGGTGGGGTCTAGTAATCAGCCCCAGCATTTT.

This clonotype occurred many times. This chain uses TRBV19 with TRBJ1-2; no firm D call. The CDR3 is 11 amino acids. Trimming removed 7 bases at V and 5 bases at J, with 8 bases between. Germline V CDR1 and CDR2: LNHDA, SQIVND (reference sequence). The CDR3 protein is CASKDIYGYTF. The CDR3, as DNA: TGTGCCAGTAAAGACATATATGGCTACACCTTC.

The sample holds many counts of this clonotype. The chain has TRBV20-1 and TRBJ2-2, with D possibly TRBD1 on 5 matching bases. Trimming took off 1 base at V and 1 base at J, with 7 bases between the two ends. The CDR3 is 14 amino acids. Germline V gives CDR1 DFQATT, CDR2 SNEGSKA (reference sequence). CDR3 DNA: TGCAGTGCTAGAGCCACAGGGAACACCGGGGAGCTGTTTTTT. Translating gives CSARATGNTGELFF.

This clonotype occurred many times. V gene TRBV7-2 combines with J gene TRBJ2-3, with D uncertain. Trimming shortened V by 1 base and J by 7 bases, and 9 bases separated the two germline ends. Germline V gene sequence: CDR1 SGHTA, CDR2 FQGNSA. The CDR3 contains 13 residues. CDR3 residues: CASSLGDLYTQYF. The CDR3 region has the DNA TGTGCCAGCAGCTTAGGAGATTTATATACGCAGTATTTT.

The sample holds a few counts of this clonotype. This chain connects TRBV2 to TRBJ1-1; D ambiguous. This CDR3 region has 13 residues. V lost 6 bases to trimming and J lost 1 base, with 9 bases between them. Germline CDR1 and CDR2: SNHLY and FYNNEI. The CDR3 loop reads CASSAKWNTEAFF. DNA of the CDR3: TGTGCCAGCAGCGCGAAGTGGAACACTGAAGCTTTCTTT.

This clonotype was recorded many times. This chain joins TRBV28 and TRBJ2-1; TRBD2 matches at 12 bases. J was trimmed by 8 bases and V by 7 bases; bases with no gene match: 12. This CDR3 is built from 16 residues. Germline loops: CDR1 MDHEN, CDR2 SYDVKM. Here the CDR3 DNA reads TGTGCCAGCACTAACCGGGGGGGACTAGCGGGTTATGAGCAGTTCTTC. It translates to CASTNRGGLAGYEQFF. The variable domain in full, completed from reference TRBV28 and TRBJ2-1, reads DVKVTQSSRYLVKRTGEKVFLECVQDMDHENMFWYRQDPGLGLRLIYFSYDVKMKEKGDIPEGYSVSREKKERFSLILESASTNQTSMYLCASTNRGGLAGYEQFFGPGTRLTVL.

This clonotype was seen at least ten times. The rearrangement uses TRBV12-3 or TRBV12-4 and TRBJ2-3; a weak D match, TRBD1 (6 bases). With 3 bases removed from V and 6 bases from J, the gap between germline ends came to 16 bases. The CDR3 runs to 15 residues. DNA for the CDR3: TGTGCCAGCAGTTTCGACAGGAGCCCAGGGGATACGCAGTATTTT. Translation: CASSFDRSPGDTQYF.

This clonotype was observed once. The V and J genes are TRBV6-2 or TRBV6-3 and TRBJ2-1; 12 bases map to TRBD2. This CDR3 is built from 15 residues. Losses at the gene ends were 5 bases for V and 4 bases for J; bases not matched to a gene: 3. CDR1 and CDR2 from the germline V gene are MNHEY and SVGEGT. Written as DNA, the CDR3 is TGTGCCAGCAGTGCTACTAGCGGGGGGTACAATGAGCAGTTCTTC. Encoded protein: CASSATSGGYNEQFF.

A note on this clonotype: A much larger clonotype is one base distant, so this may be a read error. The CDR3 region is CARSLTGSSYNEQFF. In nucleotides, the CDR3 is TGTGCCCGCAGCTTAACCGGAAGCTCCTACAATGAGCAGTTCTTC. The V call is TRBV7-6, the J call TRBJ2-1; no firm D call. Germline CDR1 reads SGHVS; CDR2 reads FNYEAQ. The CDR3 extends over 15 amino acids.

This clonotype appeared many times. The chain uses TRBV7-9 and TRBJ2-1; a possible D gene is TRBD2 (5 bases). The CDR3 is 14 residues long. Germline lookup yields CDR1 SEHNR and CDR2 FQNEAQ (reference sequence). The V end lost 1 base, the J end lost 7 bases, and 11 bases lay between the germline ends. DNA of the CDR3: TGTGCCAGCAGCTTAGTTCTAGCAAGAAATGAGCAGTTCTTC. Protein: CASSLVLARNEQFF.

This clonotype has only a few counts. This rearrangement joins TRBV12-3 or TRBV12-4 to TRBJ1-1, with D tentatively TRBD1 (6 bases). Trimming removed 3 bases at V and 1 base at J, with 9 bases between. The CDR3 loop spans 14 amino acids. Here the CDR3 reads CASSFEGGNTEAFF. CDR3 nucleotide sequence: TGTGCCAGCAGTTTCGAGGGGGGGAACACTGAAGCTTTCTTT.

J is TRBJ1-1 and V is TRBV19, with 7 bases fitting TRBD1. CDR1 and CDR2 from the germline V gene are LNHDA and SQIVND (reference sequence). CDR3 size: 14 residues. The ends lost 9 bases at V and 2 bases at J; junction bases unmatched: 9. The CDR3, as DNA: TGTGCCAGCCTACGACAGGGTTTTAACACTGAAGCTTTCTTT. It is translated as CASLRQGFNTEAFF. The full variable domain, completed using reference TRBV19 and TRBJ1-1, is DGGITQSPKYLFRKEGQNVTLSCEQNLNHDAMYWYRQDPGQGLRLIYYSQIVNDFQKGDIAEGYSVSREKKESFPLTVTSAQKNPTAFYLCASLRQGFNTEAFFGQGTRLTVV.

Regarding this clonotype: This may come from a read error, since a much larger clone is one base off. The chain joins TRBV7-9 to TRBJ2-3; the match to TRBD2 covers 8 bases. This CDR3 region has 17 residues. Trimming took 5 bases from V and 4 from J; bases not matched to a gene: 14. Germline V gives CDR1 SEHNR, CDR2 FQNEAQ (reference sequence). The CDR3 spells CASSPLTEAGVPDTQYF. CDR3 nucleotides: TGTGCCAGCAGCCCACTCACAGAAGCGGGGGTGCCAGATACGCAGTATTTT.

By sample fraction, this clonotype is medium-sized. The chain has TRBV20-1 and TRBJ2-7; D ambiguous. Germline V gene lookup returns CDR1 DFQATT and CDR2 SNEGSKA (reference sequence). V shed 0 bases and J shed 3 bases, with 9 bases lying between them. This CDR3 is built from 13 residues. Here the CDR3 DNA reads TGCAGTGCTAGAGAAGGGTCACTCTACGAGCAGTACTTC. Its translation is CSAREGSLYEQYF.

This clonotype has only one observation. This sequence joins TRBV29-1 and TRBJ2-5, with 7 bases aligning to TRBD1. The CDR3 totals 14 residues. Germline V CDR1 and CDR2: SQVTM, ANQGSEA. Unmatched junction bases numbered 7, after V lost 4 bases and J lost 2 bases. CDR3 sequence reads: CSVVSGGGQETQYF. CDR3 nucleotides: TGCAGCGTTGTATCAGGGGGTGGTCAAGAGACCCAGTACTTC.

This clonotype has ten or more counts. The chain carries TRBV7-2 and TRBJ1-4; the D is unclear. CDR1 SGHTA and CDR2 FQGNSA come from the germline V gene. The CDR3 is 18 amino acids. With 2 bases removed from V and 1 base from J, the gap between germline ends came to 17 bases. The CDR3, as DNA: TGTGCCAGCAGCTTAAAAGGTCGAGGTAGCGAAACTAATGAAAAACTGTTTTTT. This encodes CASSLKGRGSETNEKLFF.

The genes are TRBV18 and TRBJ1-2; possible D gene TRBD1, 5 bases. The CDR3 is made up of 14 amino acids. Germline loops: CDR1 KGHSH, CDR2 LQKENI. V was pared by 6 bases and J by 4 bases, with 15 bases between. The CDR3 coding sequence is TGTGCCAGCTCGTCTTCCGGGACCTTCTATGGCTACACCTTC. It translates to CASSSSGTFYGYTF.

This clonotype was recorded many times. The chain joins TRBV20-1 to TRBJ2-1; 7 bases match TRBD2. The germline gives CDR1 DFQATT, CDR2 SNEGSKA (reference sequence). The CDR3 contains 11 residues. V lost 5 bases to trimming and J lost 10 bases; unmatched junction nucleotides: 5. CDR3 residues: CSALSSGEQFF. The CDR3 DNA sequence: TGCAGTGCTCTCTCTAGCGGAGAGCAGTTCTTC.